This T cell receptor (beta chain) was captured in a study of blood T cell repertoires in COVID-19. Some clones are missing from TCRdb's copy, which holds only in-frame ones; the method was immunoSEQ multiplex PCR. Of under 200,000 clones in the sample, 65% to 85% were seen once. Participant reports of clinical history set cohort assignment. The V end lost 4 bases, the J end lost 8 bases, and 9 bases lay between the germline ends. This CDR3 is built from 13 residues. Germline V lookup: CDR1 LGHDT, CDR2 YNNKEL (reference sequence). The TCR sequence derives from a woman in her forties or fifties in a cohort exposed to, infected with or recovered from COVID-19 (not recorded which). The chain uses TRBV3-1 (or the pseudogene TRBV3-2) and TRBJ1-6; D gene ambiguous. The sample taken for sequencing was PBMCs or T cells enriched from blood (not recorded which). The CDR3 is CASSPRQDSPLHF. The DNA of the CDR3 is TGTGCCAGCAGCCCCCGGCAGGATTCACCCCTCCACTTT.